Sequencing of this TCR beta chain was carried out in a study of blood T cell repertoires in COVID-19. In the study overall: Sources were T cells, B-cell-depleted T cells, or PBMCs; the material itself was cDNA or gDNA.

Under the authors' procedure: Estimation of nucleated cell counts relied on the amplification of reference gene primers. TCRdb keeps only in-frame clones here, not all; method: immunoSEQ multiplex PCR. Clone size and V and J calls were adopted from that table, with D and trimming inferred from the DNA. The table records some 270,000 clones, roughly 89% of them present only once. From germline, CDR1 is GTSNPN and CDR2 SVGIG (reference sequence). V gave up 0 bases and J gave up 9 bases, with 12 bases separating them. The CDR3 spans 13 residues. The specimen was peripheral blood. The chain has TRBV30 and TRBJ1-5; D gene ambiguous. This TCR derives from a woman between 40 and 50 years old who had recovered from COVID-19. The CDR3 sequence is CAWSVSASRPQHF. The CDR3 DNA follows: TGTGCCTGGAGTGTTTCAGCCTCTAGGCCCCAGCATTTT.